This T cell receptor (beta chain) was retrieved from a study of control samples from healthy donors and cancer patients (dated by TCRdb to 2018 to 2021). Library method: the immunoSEQ multiplex PCR assay. Not all clones reach the TCRdb copy of this immuneACCESS table, which keeps in-frame sequences only. Checked studies attribute under half of the gap to unresolved V genes and leave the rest unexplained. This sample comprises 120,000 or so clones, less than 95% of them detected only once. 8.5% to 10% of the sample lies in the top ten. Trimming at the junction amounts to 1 base on V and 2 bases on J, and the germline ends lie 5 bases apart. The CDR3 spans 13 residues, from the cysteine through the phenylalanine. Kept here is only the CDR3 DNA, which spans 39 bases and is read in frame from base 1. CDR1 GTSNPN and CDR2 SVGIG were looked up in the germline V gene (reference sequence). Turning to this clone: Which antigen it targets is not known. One base away there is no much larger clone; base qualities are not given.

This receptor was identified in a man younger than 30 in good health. The chain couples TRBV30 to TRBJ2-2; the D gene cannot be resolved reliably. Sequenced sample: blood. In nucleotides, the sequence is TGTGCCTGGAGTGGCGGAAACACCGGGGAGCTGTTTTTT. Its protein is CAWSGGNTGELFF.